The 10 T cell receptor beta chains reported below all come from one sample, sequenced in a study of control samples from healthy donors and cancer patients. Only in-frame clones appear in the TCRdb table, and some are missing; sequencing was by immunoSEQ multiplex PCR. The table records over 120,000 clones, just under 95% of them present only once. The specimen sequenced was PBMCs. The receptor source for this set is a man in his sixties with colorectal cancer.

The V gene is TRBV9, the J gene TRBJ2-3, with 10 bases lining up with TRBD2. The CDR3 loop spans 16 amino acids. Germline CDR1 reads SGDLS; CDR2 reads YYNGEE. J was trimmed by 5 bases and V by 0 bases; bases with no gene match: 6. DNA for the CDR3: TGTGCCAGCAGCGTAGAAGCGGGGGGGCCAGGAGATACGCAGTATTTT. It encodes CASSVEAGGPGDTQYF.

This clone was picked up one time. The chain uses TRBV18 and TRBJ2-7; no definite D call. Trimming cost V 6 bases and J 7 bases, with 10 bases left between them. The CDR3 has 11 amino acids. Germline CDR1 is KGHSH and CDR2 is LQKENI. The CDR3 spells CASSQEIEQYF. CDR3 sequence (DNA): TGTGCCAGCTCGCAGGAAATTGAGCAGTACTTC.

The chain is built from TRBV19 and TRBJ1-2, with D possibly TRBD1 on 6 matching bases. This CDR3 region has 15 residues. Germline loops: CDR1 LNHDA, CDR2 SQIVND (reference sequence). V lost 7 bases and J lost 1, with 16 bases in between. The CDR3 region is CASTMDSALNYGYTF. CDR3 nucleotides: TGTGCCAGTACTATGGACAGTGCCCTTAACTATGGCTACACCTTC. Using reference TRBV19 and TRBJ1-2 for the parts outside the CDR3, the full variable domain is DGGITQSPKYLFRKEGQNVTLSCEQNLNHDAMYWYRQDPGQGLRLIYYSQIVNDFQKGDIAEGYSVSREKKESFPLTVTSAQKNPTAFYLCASTMDSALNYGYTFGSGTRLTVV.

CDR3 residues: CASSQDPNPGTGGFGAFF. The CDR3 DNA reads TGTGCCAGCAGCCAAGATCCCAACCCCGGGACAGGGGGCTTTGGAGCTTTCTTT. The V call is TRBV3-1 (or the pseudogene TRBV3-2), the J call TRBJ1-1, with 12 bases aligning to TRBD1. Germline V gene data show CDR1 as LGHDT and CDR2 as YNNKEL (reference sequence). Unmatched junction bases numbered 15, after V lost 0 bases and J lost 10 bases. The CDR3 loop spans 18 amino acids.

The rearrangement joins TRBV29-1 to TRBJ2-7, with 10 bases matching TRBD1. The germline V gene has CDR1 SQVTM and CDR2 ANQGSEA. V lost 1 base to trimming and J lost 7 bases; unmatched junction nucleotides: 4. The CDR3 runs to 13 residues. The CDR3 loop reads CSVEGDRGSEQYF. CDR3 nucleotides: TGCAGCGTTGAAGGGGACAGGGGCTCGGAGCAGTACTTC.

The V call is TRBV30, the J call TRBJ2-7, with D possibly being TRBD1 or TRBD2 (5 bases each). V gave up 0 bases and J gave up 4 bases, with 7 bases separating them. CDR3 length: 12 residues. In germline, CDR1 is GTSNPN, CDR2 SVGIG (reference sequence). The CDR3 loop reads CAWSVGPYEQYF. Here the CDR3 DNA reads TGTGCCTGGAGTGTGGGACCTTACGAGCAGTACTTC. Variable domain in full (rest from reference TRBV30 and TRBJ2-7): SQTIHQWPATLVQPVGSPLSLECTVEGTSNPNLYWYRQAAGRGLQLLFYSVGIGQISSEVPQNLSASRPQDRQFILSSKKLLLSDSGFYLCAWSVGPYEQYFGPGTRLTVT.

The V call is TRBV30, the J call TRBJ2-1; D is ambiguous. CDR1 GTSNPN and CDR2 SVGIG come from the germline V gene (reference sequence). V was shortened by 2 bases and J by 4 bases, with 6 bases between the two germline ends. The CDR3 length is 12 residues. The CDR3 DNA follows: TGTGCCTGGAGTAGAGGATACAATGAGCAGTTCTTC. Protein sequence: CAWSRGYNEQFF.

J is TRBJ1-2 and V is TRBV3-1 (or the pseudogene TRBV3-2); 8 positions match TRBD1. Germline V gene lookup returns CDR1 LGHDT and CDR2 YNNKEL (reference sequence). V trimming: 1 base; J trimming: 4 bases; junction bases outside the gene matches: 17. CDR3 size: 19 residues. The CDR3, as DNA: TGTGCCAGCAGCCAAGTCGCCAGGGGGCAGGGGGGTAAAGGCTATGGCTACACCTTC. It translates to CASSQVARGQGGKGYGYTF.

The rearrangement uses TRBV11-2 and TRBJ1-5; D is ambiguous. Germline CDR1 and CDR2: SGHAT and FQNNGV. Trimming shortened V by 1 base and J by 7 bases, and 8 bases separated the two germline ends. This CDR3 has 13 amino acids. CDR3 DNA sequence: TGTGCCAGCAGCTTAGGGGAGCTACAGCCCCAGCATTTT. It codes for CASSLGELQPQHF. Looking up the rest from reference TRBV11-2 and TRBJ1-5 gives the full variable domain: EAGVAQSPRYKIIEKRQSVAFWCNPISGHATLYWYQQILGQGPKLLIQFQNNGVVDDSQLPKDRFSAERLKGVDSTLKIQPAKLEDSAVYLCASSLGELQPQHFGDGTRLSIL.

This rearrangement joins TRBV7-6 to TRBJ2-7; D call uncertain. The CDR3 length is 15 residues. The germline V gene has CDR1 SGHVS and CDR2 FNYEAQ. Trimming shortened V by 5 bases and J by 3 bases, and 17 bases separated the two germline ends. The CDR3 loop reads CASSNPPTGGYEQYF. For the CDR3, the DNA is TGTGCCAGCAGCAACCCCCCGACGGGCGGCTACGAGCAGTACTTC.